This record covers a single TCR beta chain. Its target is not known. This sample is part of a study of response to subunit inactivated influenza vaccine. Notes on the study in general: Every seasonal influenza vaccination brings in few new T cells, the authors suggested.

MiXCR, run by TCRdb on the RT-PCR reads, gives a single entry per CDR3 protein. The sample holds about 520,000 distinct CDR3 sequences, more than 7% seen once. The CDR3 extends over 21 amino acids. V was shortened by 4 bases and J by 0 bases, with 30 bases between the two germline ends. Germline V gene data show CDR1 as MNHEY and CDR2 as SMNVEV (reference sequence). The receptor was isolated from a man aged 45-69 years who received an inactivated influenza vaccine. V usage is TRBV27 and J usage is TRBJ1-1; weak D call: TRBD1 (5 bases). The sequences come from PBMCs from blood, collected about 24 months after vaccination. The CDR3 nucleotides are TGTGCCAGCAGTTCCTTAGCGCACTTGGGGCGGGCGGCGATCCTGAACACTGAAGCTTTCTTT. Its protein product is CASSSLAHLGRAAILNTEAFF.